The clone carrying this T cell receptor beta chain occurred once. Sequencing used immunoSEQ multiplex PCR; TCRdb keeps in-frame clones, though not all of them. The repertoire includes fewer than 95,000 clones, 94% of them detected once, and under 0.3% sits in the top ten. This sample is part of a study of technical replicates of blood from a few donors. V gave up 2 bases and J gave up 3 bases; unmatched junction bases: 8. In germline, CDR1 is SGHTS, CDR2 YDEGEE. CDR3 length: 16 amino acids. The sample consisted of T cells isolated from PBMCs. This sequence joins TRBV5-8 and TRBJ2-5; 9 bases line up with TRBD2. This sequence was found in a human donor in good health. The CDR3 loop is CASSLFGGGAEETQYF. The CDR3 DNA reads as TGTGCCAGCAGCTTATTTGGCGGGGGGGCCGAAGAGACCCAGTACTTC.